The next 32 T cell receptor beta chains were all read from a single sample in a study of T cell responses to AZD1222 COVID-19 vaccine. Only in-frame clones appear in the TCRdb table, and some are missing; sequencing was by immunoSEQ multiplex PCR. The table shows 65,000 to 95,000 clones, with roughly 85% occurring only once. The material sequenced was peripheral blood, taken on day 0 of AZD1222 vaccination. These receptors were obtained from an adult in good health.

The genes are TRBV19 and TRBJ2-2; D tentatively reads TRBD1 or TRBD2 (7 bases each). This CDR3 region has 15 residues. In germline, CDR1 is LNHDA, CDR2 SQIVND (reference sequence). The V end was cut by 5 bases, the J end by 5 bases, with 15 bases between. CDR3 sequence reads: CASSSRQGGTGELFF. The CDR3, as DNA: TGTGCCAGTAGTTCCAGACAGGGAGGGACCGGGGAGCTGTTTTTT.

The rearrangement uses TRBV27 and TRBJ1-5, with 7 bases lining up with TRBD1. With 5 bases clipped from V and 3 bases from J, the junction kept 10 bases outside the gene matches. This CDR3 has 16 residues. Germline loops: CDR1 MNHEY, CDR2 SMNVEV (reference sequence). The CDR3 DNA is TGTGCCAGCAGTCGGGGGACAGTATTAGACAATCAGCCCCAGCATTTT. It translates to CASSRGTVLDNQPQHF.

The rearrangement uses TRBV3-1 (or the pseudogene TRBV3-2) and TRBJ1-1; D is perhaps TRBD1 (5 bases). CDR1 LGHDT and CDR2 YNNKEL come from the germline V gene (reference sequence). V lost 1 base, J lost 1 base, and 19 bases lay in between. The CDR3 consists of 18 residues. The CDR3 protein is CASSQGGPIPGQNTEAFF. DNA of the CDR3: TGTGCCAGCAGCCAAGGGGGCCCCATTCCGGGGCAGAACACTGAAGCTTTCTTT.

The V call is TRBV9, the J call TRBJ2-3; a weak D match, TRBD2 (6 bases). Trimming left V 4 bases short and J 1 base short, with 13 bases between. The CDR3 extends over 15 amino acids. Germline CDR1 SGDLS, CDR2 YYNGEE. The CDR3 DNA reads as TGTGCCAGCAGCTTCGCCGGGACTGGCACAGATACGCAGTATTTT. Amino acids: CASSFAGTGTDTQYF.

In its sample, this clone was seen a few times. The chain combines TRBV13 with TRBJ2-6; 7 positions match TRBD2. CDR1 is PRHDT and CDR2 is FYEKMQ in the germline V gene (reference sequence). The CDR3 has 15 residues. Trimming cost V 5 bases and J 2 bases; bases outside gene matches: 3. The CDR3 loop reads CASSPGGAGANVLTF. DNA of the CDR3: TGTGCCAGCAGCCCGGGGGGAGCTGGGGCCAACGTCCTGACTTTC.

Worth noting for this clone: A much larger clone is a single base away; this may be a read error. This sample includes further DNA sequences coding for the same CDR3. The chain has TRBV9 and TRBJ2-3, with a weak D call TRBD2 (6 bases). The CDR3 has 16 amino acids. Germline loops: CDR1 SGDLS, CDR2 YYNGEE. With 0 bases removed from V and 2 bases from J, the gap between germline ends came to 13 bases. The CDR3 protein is CASSVDNGGTTDTQYF. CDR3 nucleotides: TGTGCCAGCAGCGTAGATAATGGGGGGACCACAGATACGCAGTATTTT.

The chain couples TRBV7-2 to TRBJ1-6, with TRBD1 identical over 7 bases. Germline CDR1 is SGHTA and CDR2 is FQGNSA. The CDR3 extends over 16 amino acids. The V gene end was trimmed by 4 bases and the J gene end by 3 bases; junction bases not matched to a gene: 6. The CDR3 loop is CASSYSGTDYNSPLHF. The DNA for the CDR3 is TGTGCCAGCAGCTATAGCGGGACAGACTATAATTCACCCCTCCACTTT. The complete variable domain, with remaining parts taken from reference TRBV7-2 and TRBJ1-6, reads GAGVSQSPSNKVTEKGKDVELRCDPISGHTALYWYRQSLGQGLEFLIYFQGNSAPDKSGLPSDRFSAERTGGSVSTLTIQRTQQEDSAVYLCASSYSGTDYNSPLHFGNGTRLTVT.

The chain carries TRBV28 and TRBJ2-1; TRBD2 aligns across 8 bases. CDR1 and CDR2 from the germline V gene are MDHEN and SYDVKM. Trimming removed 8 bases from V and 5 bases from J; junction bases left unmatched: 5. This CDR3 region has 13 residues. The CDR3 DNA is TGTGCCAGCCAGGCGGGGGGTAACAATGAGCAGTTCTTC. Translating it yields CASQAGGNNEQFF.

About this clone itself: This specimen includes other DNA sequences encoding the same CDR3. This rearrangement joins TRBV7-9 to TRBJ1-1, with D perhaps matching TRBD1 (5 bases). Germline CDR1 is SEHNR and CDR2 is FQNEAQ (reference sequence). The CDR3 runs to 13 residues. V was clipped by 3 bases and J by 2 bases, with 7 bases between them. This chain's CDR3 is CASSFDSNTEAFF. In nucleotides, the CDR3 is TGTGCCAGCAGCTTCGACAGTAACACTGAAGCTTTCTTT.

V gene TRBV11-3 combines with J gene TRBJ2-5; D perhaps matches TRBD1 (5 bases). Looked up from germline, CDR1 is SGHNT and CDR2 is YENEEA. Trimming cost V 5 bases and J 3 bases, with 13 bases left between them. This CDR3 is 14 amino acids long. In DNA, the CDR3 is TGTGCCAGCAGCCTAGTGACAGCCAAAGAGACCCAGTACTTC. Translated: CASSLVTAKETQYF.

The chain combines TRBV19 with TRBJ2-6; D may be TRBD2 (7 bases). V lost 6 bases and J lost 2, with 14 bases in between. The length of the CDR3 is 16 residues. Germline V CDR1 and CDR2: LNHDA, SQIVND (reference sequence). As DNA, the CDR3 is TGTGCCAGTAGCATCGGGGGGCGGGCTGGGGCCAACGTCCTGACTTTC. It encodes CASSIGGRAGANVLTF.

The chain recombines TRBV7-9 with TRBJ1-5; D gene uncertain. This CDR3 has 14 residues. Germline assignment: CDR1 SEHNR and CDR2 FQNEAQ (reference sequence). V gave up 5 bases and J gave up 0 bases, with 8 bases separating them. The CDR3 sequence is CASSTQVSNQPQHF. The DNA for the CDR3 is TGTGCCAGCAGCACCCAGGTTAGCAATCAGCCCCAGCATTTT.

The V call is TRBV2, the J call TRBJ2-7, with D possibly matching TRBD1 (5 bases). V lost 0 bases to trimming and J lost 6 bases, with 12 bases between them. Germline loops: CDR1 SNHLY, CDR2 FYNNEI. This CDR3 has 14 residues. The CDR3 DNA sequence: TGTGCCAGCAGTGAAGCGGGGCCCGACGGCGAGCAGTACTTC. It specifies CASSEAGPDGEQYF.

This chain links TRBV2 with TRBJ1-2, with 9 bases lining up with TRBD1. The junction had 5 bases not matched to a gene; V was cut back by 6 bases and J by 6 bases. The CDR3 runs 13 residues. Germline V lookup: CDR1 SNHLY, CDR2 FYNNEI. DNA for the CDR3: TGTGCCAGCAGCGTTACAGGGGGCGATGGCTACACCTTC. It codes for CASSVTGGDGYTF.

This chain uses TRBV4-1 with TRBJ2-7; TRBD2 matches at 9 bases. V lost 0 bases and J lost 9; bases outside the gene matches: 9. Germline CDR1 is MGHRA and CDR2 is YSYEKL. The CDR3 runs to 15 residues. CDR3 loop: CASSQEWRGGFRQYF. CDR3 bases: TGCGCCAGCAGCCAAGAGTGGCGGGGGGGTTTTCGGCAGTACTTC.

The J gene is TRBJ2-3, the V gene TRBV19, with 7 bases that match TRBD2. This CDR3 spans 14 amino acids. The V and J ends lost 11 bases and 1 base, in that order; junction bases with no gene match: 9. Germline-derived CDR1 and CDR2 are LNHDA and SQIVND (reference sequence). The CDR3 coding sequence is TGTGCCGCGGGTGGGAGGGATGGCACAGATACGCAGTATTTT. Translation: CAAGGRDGTDTQYF. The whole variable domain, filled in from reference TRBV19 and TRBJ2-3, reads DGGITQSPKYLFRKEGQNVTLSCEQNLNHDAMYWYRQDPGQGLRLIYYSQIVNDFQKGDIAEGYSVSREKKESFPLTVTSAQKNPTAFYLCAAGGRDGTDTQYFGPGTRLTVL.

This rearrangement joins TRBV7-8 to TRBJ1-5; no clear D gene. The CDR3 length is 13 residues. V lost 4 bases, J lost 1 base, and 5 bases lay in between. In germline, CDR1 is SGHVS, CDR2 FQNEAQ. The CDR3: CASSSDSNQPQHF. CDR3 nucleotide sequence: TGTGCCAGCAGCTCGGACAGCAATCAGCCCCAGCATTTT.

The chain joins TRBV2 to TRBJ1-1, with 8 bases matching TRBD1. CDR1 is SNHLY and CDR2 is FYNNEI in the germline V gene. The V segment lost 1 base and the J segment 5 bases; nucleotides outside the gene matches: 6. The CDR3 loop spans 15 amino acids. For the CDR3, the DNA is TGTGCCAGCAGTGAAGGAGGACAGGGTGTGACTGAAGCTTTCTTT. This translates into CASSEGGQGVTEAFF.

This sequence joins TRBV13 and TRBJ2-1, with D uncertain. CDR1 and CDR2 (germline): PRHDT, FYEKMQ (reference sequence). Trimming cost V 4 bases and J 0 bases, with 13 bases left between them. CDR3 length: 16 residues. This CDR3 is CASSYRGYGSYNEQFF. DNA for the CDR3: TGTGCCAGCAGCTATCGCGGCTATGGCTCCTACAATGAGCAGTTCTTC. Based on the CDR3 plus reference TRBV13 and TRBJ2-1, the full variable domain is AAGVIQSPRHLIKEKRETATLKCYPIPRHDTVYWYQQGPGQDPQFLISFYEKMQSDKGSIPDRFSAQQFSDYHSELNMSSLELGDSALYFCASSYRGYGSYNEQFFGPGTRLTVL.

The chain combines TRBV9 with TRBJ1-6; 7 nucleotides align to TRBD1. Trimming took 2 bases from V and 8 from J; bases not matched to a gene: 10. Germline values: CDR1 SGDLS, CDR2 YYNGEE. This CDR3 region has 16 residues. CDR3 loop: CASSVSLDRADSPLHF. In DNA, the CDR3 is TGTGCCAGCAGCGTTTCCCTCGACAGGGCAGATTCACCCCTCCACTTT.

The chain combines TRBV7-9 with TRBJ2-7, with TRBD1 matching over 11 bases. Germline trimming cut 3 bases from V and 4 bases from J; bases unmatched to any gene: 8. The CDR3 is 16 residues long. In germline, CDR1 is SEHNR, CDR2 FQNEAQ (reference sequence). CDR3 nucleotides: TGTGCCAGCAGCTTCCCGGGACAGGGGGAGATTTACGAGCAGTACTTC. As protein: CASSFPGQGEIYEQYF. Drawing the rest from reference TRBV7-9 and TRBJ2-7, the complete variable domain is DTGVSQNPRHKITKRGQNVTFRCDPISEHNRLYWYRQTLGQGPEFLTYFQNEAQLEKSRLLSDRFSAERPKGSFSTLEIQRTEQGDSAMYLCASSFPGQGEIYEQYFGPGTRLTVT.

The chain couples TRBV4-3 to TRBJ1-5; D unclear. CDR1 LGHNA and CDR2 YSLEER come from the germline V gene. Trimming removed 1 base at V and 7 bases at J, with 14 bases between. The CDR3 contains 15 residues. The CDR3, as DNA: TGCGCCAGCAGCCAAGGAAGCGAGAGAGGACAGCCCCAGCATTTT. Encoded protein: CASSQGSERGQPQHF.

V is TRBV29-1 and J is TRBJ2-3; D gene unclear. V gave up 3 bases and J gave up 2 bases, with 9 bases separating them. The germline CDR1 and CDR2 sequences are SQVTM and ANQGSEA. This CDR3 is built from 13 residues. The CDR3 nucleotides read TGCAGCGTTGATGTGGATTACACAGATACGCAGTATTTT. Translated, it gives CSVDVDYTDTQYF.

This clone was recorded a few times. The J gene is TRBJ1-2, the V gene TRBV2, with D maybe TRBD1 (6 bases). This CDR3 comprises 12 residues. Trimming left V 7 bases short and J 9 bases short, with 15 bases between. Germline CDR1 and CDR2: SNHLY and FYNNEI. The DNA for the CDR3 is TGTGCCAGCAAAAGCCCAGGGGAAAGCTACACCTTC. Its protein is CASKSPGESYTF.

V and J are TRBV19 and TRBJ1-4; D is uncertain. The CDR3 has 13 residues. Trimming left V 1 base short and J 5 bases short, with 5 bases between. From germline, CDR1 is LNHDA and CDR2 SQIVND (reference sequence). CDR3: CASSIVLNEKLFF. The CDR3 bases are TGTGCCAGTAGTATAGTCCTAAATGAAAAACTGTTTTTT.

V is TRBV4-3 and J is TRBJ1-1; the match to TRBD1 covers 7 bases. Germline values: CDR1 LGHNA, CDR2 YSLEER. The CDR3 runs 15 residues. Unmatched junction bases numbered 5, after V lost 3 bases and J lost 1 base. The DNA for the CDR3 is TGCGCCAGCAGCCAGAACAGGGGCGGGAACACTGAAGCTTTCTTT. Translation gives CASSQNRGGNTEAFF.

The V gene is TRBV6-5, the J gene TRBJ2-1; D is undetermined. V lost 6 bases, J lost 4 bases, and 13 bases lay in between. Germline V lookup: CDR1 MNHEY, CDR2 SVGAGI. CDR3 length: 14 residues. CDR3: CASRPLGGYNEQFF. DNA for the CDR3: TGTGCCAGCAGACCCTTGGGCGGTTACAATGAGCAGTTCTTC.

CDR3 sequence: CASSYSGGSSYEQYF. The CDR3 DNA reads TGTGCCAGCAGTTACTCGGGAGGCTCGTCCTACGAGCAGTACTTC. V and J are TRBV6-5 and TRBJ2-7; possible D gene TRBD2, 6 bases. The V and J ends lost 0 bases and 1 base respectively, with 10 bases between them. This CDR3 has 15 amino acids. Germline V gene data show CDR1 as MNHEY and CDR2 as SVGAGI.

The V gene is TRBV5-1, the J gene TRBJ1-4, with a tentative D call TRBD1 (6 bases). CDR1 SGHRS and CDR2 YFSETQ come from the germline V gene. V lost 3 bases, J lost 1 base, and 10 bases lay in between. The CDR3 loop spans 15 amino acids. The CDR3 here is CASSSSGVTNEKLFF. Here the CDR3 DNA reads TGCGCCAGCAGCTCTTCAGGGGTAACTAATGAAAAACTGTTTTTT.

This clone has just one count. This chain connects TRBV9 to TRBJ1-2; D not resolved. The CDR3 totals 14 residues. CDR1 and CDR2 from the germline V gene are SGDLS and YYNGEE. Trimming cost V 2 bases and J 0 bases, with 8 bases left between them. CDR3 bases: TGTGCCAGCAGCGTGTCGGAAGCTAACTATGGCTACACCTTC. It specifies CASSVSEANYGYTF.

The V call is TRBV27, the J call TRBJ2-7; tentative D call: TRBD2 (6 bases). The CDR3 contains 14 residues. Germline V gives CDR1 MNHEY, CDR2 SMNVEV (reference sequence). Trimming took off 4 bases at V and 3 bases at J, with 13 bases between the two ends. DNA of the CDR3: TGTGCCAGCAGTTCATGGGGGAGGCGCTACGAGCAGTACTTC. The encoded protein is CASSSWGRRYEQYF.

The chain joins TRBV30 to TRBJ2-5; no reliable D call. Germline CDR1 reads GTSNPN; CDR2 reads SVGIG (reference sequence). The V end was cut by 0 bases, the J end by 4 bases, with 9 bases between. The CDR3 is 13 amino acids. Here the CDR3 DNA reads TGTGCCTGGAGTGTAATAGTATCAGAGACCCAGTACTTC. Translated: CAWSVIVSETQYF.